The 24 T cell receptor beta chains below come from one sample, sequenced in a study of PD-1 blockade in classical Hodgkin lymphoma (dated by TCRdb to the early 2020s). The library relied on the immunoSEQ multiplex PCR assay. TCRdb holds this immuneACCESS table with in-frame rearrangements only. Some clones are missing; in checked studies, unresolved V genes explain under half, and the rest has no known cause. The sample table records 110,000 or so clones; around nine tenths of these occur just once. Over 15% of the sample goes to the ten largest clones. What this sample's time point label stands for: cycle 4 day 1 (C4D1), after 6 weeks of nivolumab. Relapse after autologous stem cell transplantation had occurred in all trial patients, and cohorts A, B and C were distinguished by prior brentuximab vedotin exposure. Sequences were derived from peripheral blood mononuclear cells (PBMCs), sampled before the fourth cycle of nivolumab. These receptors all stem from a human donor with classical Hodgkin lymphoma.

The chain has TRBV11-3 and TRBJ2-1; 7 positions match TRBD2. V shed 4 bases and J 9 bases; nucleotides not matched to a gene: 6. Per germline, CDR1 SGHNT and CDR2 YENEEA. CDR3 length: 13 amino acids. The DNA of the CDR3 is TGTGCCAGCAGCTCCGGGACTATGAGTGAGCAGTTCTTC. Translated, it gives CASSSGTMSEQFF. The complete variable domain, with remaining parts taken from reference TRBV11-3 and TRBJ2-1, reads EAGVVQSPRYKIIEKKQPVAFWCNPISGHNTLYWYLQNLGQGPELLIRYENEEAVDDSQLPKDRFSAERLKGVDSTLKIQPAELGDSAVYLCASSSGTMSEQFFGPGTRLTVL.

V and J are TRBV10-1 and TRBJ2-3; 11 bases agree with TRBD2. Germline CDR1 is WNHNN and CDR2 is SYGVQD (reference sequence). The V segment lost 6 bases and the J segment 2 bases; nucleotides outside the gene matches: 7. This CDR3 is built from 16 residues. CDR3 loop: CASSIGTSGVTDTQYF. CDR3 nucleotide sequence: TGCGCCAGCAGCATCGGGACTAGCGGTGTCACAGATACGCAGTATTTT.

J is TRBJ2-6 and V is TRBV6-1; the match to TRBD2 covers 13 bases. CDR1 is MNHNS and CDR2 is SASEGT in the germline V gene. V dropped 0 bases and J dropped 2; count of bases not matched to a gene: 7. The CDR3 runs to 20 residues. DNA of the CDR3: TGTGCCAGCAGTGAAGCGCTAGGACTAGCGGGAGTCCCTGGGGCCAACGTCCTGACTTTC. Its translation: CASSEALGLAGVPGANVLTF.

The chain is built from TRBV27 and TRBJ1-1; D perhaps matches TRBD1 (6 bases). This CDR3 has 15 amino acids. The germline V and J ends were trimmed by 7 bases and 2 bases, with 17 bases remaining between them. Germline V gene lookup returns CDR1 MNHEY and CDR2 SMNVEV (reference sequence). The CDR3 DNA follows: TGTGCCAGCATCCTAGTGGGGGCGGCTAACACTGAAGCTTTCTTT. It is translated as CASILVGAANTEAFF.

The rearrangement joins TRBV5-4 to TRBJ2-5; maybe TRBD2 (5 bases). Between the trimmed V and J ends, which lost 0 bases and 3 bases, there was a span of 6 bases. From germline, CDR1 is SGHNT and CDR2 YYREEE (reference sequence). The CDR3 spans 13 residues. This CDR3 is CASSLGREETQYF. In DNA, the CDR3 is TGTGCCAGCAGCTTGGGGCGGGAAGAGACCCAGTACTTC.

This clone occurred once. The chain joins TRBV15 to TRBJ2-1, with 11 bases matching TRBD2. J gave up 6 bases and V 1 base, and 11 bases lay outside the gene matches. The CDR3 covers 18 residues. Germline V gene data show CDR1 as LNHNV and CDR2 as YYDKDF (reference sequence). CDR3 sequence reads: CATSRATSGRGRGNEQFF. The CDR3, as DNA: TGTGCCACCAGCAGAGCAACTAGCGGGAGAGGTAGGGGCAATGAGCAGTTCTTC.

The chain has TRBV6-1 and TRBJ1-5, with D perhaps matching TRBD1 (5 bases). CDR1 and CDR2 (germline): MNHNS, SASEGT. The CDR3 is 14 amino acids. Trimming pared 3 bases from V and 1 base from J, leaving 7 bases between. CDR3 residues: CASSETASNQPQHF. The CDR3, as DNA: TGTGCCAGCAGTGAGACAGCCAGCAATCAGCCCCAGCATTTT.

This chain connects TRBV10-3 to TRBJ1-2; 9 bases agree with TRBD1. This CDR3 spans 14 amino acids. Trimming cost V 5 bases and J 6 bases; bases outside gene matches: 7. Germline V gene sequence: CDR1 ENHRY, CDR2 SYGVKD. The CDR3 protein is CAISSPDRGDGYTF. The CDR3 DNA reads TGTGCCATCAGTAGCCCGGACAGGGGAGATGGCTACACCTTC.

The V gene is TRBV10-1, the J gene TRBJ2-4, with 9 bases aligning to TRBD1. Germline V lookup: CDR1 WNHNN, CDR2 SYGVQD (reference sequence). The CDR3 is made up of 16 amino acids. V lost 3 bases and J lost 3; bases outside the gene matches: 6. The CDR3 sequence: CASSDTGGINKNIQYF. The CDR3 nucleotides read TGCGCCAGCAGTGATACAGGGGGCATCAACAAAAACATTCAGTACTTC.

The gene calls are TRBV28 and TRBJ2-1; no clear D gene. Germline V gene sequence: CDR1 MDHEN, CDR2 SYDVKM. The CDR3 spans 16 residues. Trimming pared 7 bases from V and 0 bases from J, leaving 16 bases between. The CDR3 sequence: CASTIPGGPSYNEQFF. The CDR3 coding sequence is TGTGCCAGCACCATCCCGGGTGGACCCTCCTACAATGAGCAGTTCTTC. Full variable domain (missing parts from reference TRBV28 and TRBJ2-1): DVKVTQSSRYLVKRTGEKVFLECVQDMDHENMFWYRQDPGLGLRLIYFSYDVKMKEKGDIPEGYSVSREKKERFSLILESASTNQTSMYLCASTIPGGPSYNEQFFGPGTRLTVL.

This clone was found once. The chain joins TRBV28 to TRBJ1-1; D gene ambiguous. The V and J ends lost 2 bases and 3 bases respectively, with 13 bases between them. Germline values: CDR1 MDHEN, CDR2 SYDVKM. The CDR3 is 15 amino acids. The CDR3 DNA follows: TGTGCCAGCAGTTTAGAGGATAGATTGGACACTGAAGCTTTCTTT. Its protein is CASSLEDRLDTEAFF.

The chain uses TRBV4-3 and TRBJ1-2; perhaps TRBD1 as D (5 bases). V lost 0 bases and J lost 4, with 18 bases in between. The V gene's germline CDR1 is LGHNA and CDR2 YSLEER. CDR3 length: 17 residues. The CDR3 sequence: CASSQDLRYQGVYGYTF. CDR3 nucleotides: TGCGCCAGCAGCCAAGATCTTCGGTACCAGGGAGTCTATGGCTACACCTTC.

This sequence joins TRBV27 and TRBJ2-2; tentative D call: TRBD2 (5 bases). V was shortened by 4 bases and J by 6 bases, with 15 bases between the two germline ends. CDR1 MNHEY and CDR2 SMNVEV come from the germline V gene (reference sequence). The CDR3 runs to 15 residues. The DNA for the CDR3 is TGTGCCAGCAGTTCCGAGGGTCTAATAGCCGGGGAGCTGTTTTTT. This gives the protein CASSSEGLIAGELFF.

The genes are TRBV7-8 and TRBJ1-1; 7 nucleotides match TRBD1. Germline V CDR1 and CDR2: SGHVS, FQNEAQ. V was pared by 6 bases and J by 2 bases, with 3 bases of the junction left unmatched. The CDR3 is made up of 13 amino acids. The CDR3 region has the DNA TGTGCCAGCAGAGGGGGCGGAAACACTGAAGCTTTCTTT. It yields the protein CASRGGGNTEAFF.

The chain joins TRBV30 to TRBJ1-1; D is unclear. V lost 0 bases and J lost 7, with 9 bases in between. CDR3 size: 12 residues. Per the germline V gene, CDR1 is GTSNPN and CDR2 is SVGIG (reference sequence). CDR3 sequence: CAWSVLGFEAFF. The CDR3 DNA follows: TGTGCCTGGAGTGTACTGGGATTTGAAGCTTTCTTT.

The chain recombines TRBV19 with TRBJ1-5, with D maybe TRBD1 (6 bases). V was clipped by 7 bases and J by 0 bases, with 16 bases between them. The CDR3 extends over 16 amino acids. The germline V gene has CDR1 LNHDA and CDR2 SQIVND (reference sequence). The CDR3 DNA follows: TGTGCCAGTACCCCTCGACAGGCCTATAGCAATCAGCCCCAGCATTTT. Translating gives CASTPRQAYSNQPQHF.

This chain uses TRBV27 with TRBJ1-2, with no clear D. This CDR3 is 14 amino acids long. The germline V gene has CDR1 MNHEY and CDR2 SMNVEV (reference sequence). Trimming pared 2 bases from V and 4 bases from J, leaving 11 bases between. The CDR3 DNA follows: TGTGCCAGCAGTTTACGGGGAGGTGGCTATGGCTACACCTTC. Protein: CASSLRGGGYGYTF.

V is TRBV7-4 and J is TRBJ1-1; weak D call: TRBD1 (6 bases). The V and J ends lost 6 bases and 0 bases respectively, with 11 bases between them. Germline-derived CDR1 and CDR2 are SGHVT and SQSDAQ. The length of the CDR3 is 14 residues. The CDR3 sequence: CASRNRVMNTEAFF. Written as DNA, the CDR3 is TGTGCCAGCAGGAACAGGGTAATGAACACTGAAGCTTTCTTT.

This chain uses TRBV11-2 with TRBJ2-5; 7 nucleotides line up with TRBD1. The CDR3 has 15 residues. Germline V gives CDR1 SGHAT, CDR2 FQNNGV. Trimming cost V 3 bases and J 2 bases; bases outside gene matches: 6. The CDR3, as DNA: TGTGCCAGCAGCTTCCAGGGGGTTTCACAAGAGACCCAGTACTTC. It specifies CASSFQGVSQETQYF.

This chain links TRBV19 with TRBJ1-2; 7 positions match TRBD1. CDR3 length equals 15 residues. CDR1 and CDR2 (germline): LNHDA, SQIVND (reference sequence). V trimming: 2 bases; J trimming: 7 bases; junction bases outside the gene matches: 10. CDR3 DNA: TGTGCCAGTAGTATACCCGACAGGGCCCTCGCTGGCTACACCTTC. Protein product: CASSIPDRALAGYTF.

This chain joins TRBV7-9 and TRBJ1-2; no clear D. Per the germline V gene, CDR1 is SEHNR and CDR2 is FQNEAQ (reference sequence). The CDR3 consists of 12 residues. V was trimmed by 2 bases and J by 7 bases, leaving 8 bases between them. The DNA of the CDR3 is TGTGCCAGCAGCTTAAATTCTCCTGGCTACACCTTC. Residues: CASSLNSPGYTF.

This clone was recorded once. V is TRBV20-1 and J is TRBJ2-1, with unresolved D. Between the trimmed V and J ends, which lost 4 bases and 7 bases, there was a span of 5 bases. The CDR3 spans 10 residues. Germline assignment: CDR1 DFQATT and CDR2 SNEGSKA (reference sequence). The CDR3 DNA reads as TGCAGTGCTATTTCAAATGAGCAGTTCTTC. This codes for CSAISNEQFF.

This chain links TRBV7-8 with TRBJ1-5, with TRBD1 identical over 7 bases. CDR1 SGHVS and CDR2 FQNEAQ come from the germline V gene. Germline trimming cut 5 bases from V and 6 bases from J; bases unmatched to any gene: 10. There are 15 residues in the CDR3. This CDR3 is CASSPGGGWTQPQHF. The DNA for the CDR3 is TGTGCCAGCAGCCCAGGGGGGGGGTGGACTCAGCCCCAGCATTTT.

The rearrangement joins TRBV27 to TRBJ2-3; the match to TRBD2 covers 8 bases. The V and J ends lost 6 bases and 4 bases, in that order; junction bases with no gene match: 15. The CDR3 covers 17 residues. Germline V CDR1 and CDR2: MNHEY, SMNVEV (reference sequence). The chain's CDR3 is CASSLSATSAYPDTQYF. DNA for the CDR3: TGTGCCAGCAGCCTTTCTGCGACTAGCGCTTACCCAGATACGCAGTATTTT.